This T cell receptor (beta chain) was found in a study of blood T cell repertoires in COVID-19 (dated by TCRdb to about 2020). Study-wide context: Collaborator samples came from the United States, Italy and Spain and covered acute and convalescent phases of COVID-19. The prospective study material was composed of cDNA or gDNA derived from T cells, B-cell-depleted T cells, or PBMCs. Subjects who had been exposed to COVID-19, were actively infected with it, or had recovered from it provided the deeply sampled blood TCRbeta repertoires that made up the dataset. A freely available public database, intended as a resource for researchers studying the immune response to SARS-CoV-2, is where the repertoires were released. Samples were obtained from the ongoing ImmuneRACE study (first 160 participants) and from approximately 1,200 subjects provided by 6 global collaborators. A de-identified subject ID, COVID-19 status, age in years and sex were almost always included in the sample metadata. HLA class I and class II types, where available, came from metadata supplied by the sample provider rather than from assay-based typing.

The paper as a whole reports these results and caveats: The quantity of clinical and demographic metadata differed by source and by participant and was supplied without curation.

Participants in the prospective study were aged about 18 to 90 years, lived in more than 20 United States geographic areas, and enrolled through a virtual design. Cohort assignment in the prospective study relied on participant-reported clinical history from a screening survey and a study questionnaire. A participant counted as exposed if, within 2 weeks of entering the study, that participant had been in contact with someone who had a PCR-confirmed or clinician-diagnosed COVID-19 case. Each participant in the prospective study had whole blood, serum and a nasopharyngeal or oropharyngeal swab collected by mobile phlebotomists. Prospective study participants could optionally give additional blood draws and questionnaires over a roughly 2-month period. Prospective study blood samples were shipped either frozen or at room temperature before DNA extraction. As to this clone: Its antigen target is currently unknown. Base qualities are not recorded, but no much larger clone differs from it by a single base.

TCRbeta CDR3 regions were amplified from genomic DNA by means of the immunoSEQ Assay, a bias-controlled multiplex PCR. As for the original processing: Nucleated cell counts per sample were estimated from amplification of reference gene primers within the assay. Sequence reads were collapsed and filtered to measure the absolute abundance of every unique TCRbeta CDR3 rearrangement. For each sample, productive Simpson clonality was calculated as the square root of Simpson's diversity index across productive rearrangements. In TCRdb, the immuneACCESS table is reduced to in-frame sequences with V and J assigned. These tables do not hold every clone; where another copy was compared, an unresolved V gene accounts for under half, and the others remain unexplained. V and J calls and clone size are given by that table; D and trimming were obtained from the DNA. The table for this sample lists 200,000 to 250,000 clones; about 87% of them were counted only once. Roughly 3.7% of the sample is in the top ten clones.

This receptor was taken from a woman between 25 and 40 years old who had been exposed to COVID-19. Sequenced sample: PBMCs or T cells enriched from blood (not recorded which).

The nucleotide sequence is TGTGCCAGAAGCTTGGTACGGTATGTAGAGAATGAGCAGTTCTTC. Translated, this gives CARSLVRYVENEQFF. Here the chain combines TRBV5-3 and TRBJ2-1, with no D gene named confidently. Being an ORF, TRBV5-3 has a function that is uncertain. The trim is 0 bases for V and 7 bases for J, with a gap of 14 bases between the germline ends. Inclusive of the bounding cysteine and phenylalanine, the CDR3 is 15 residues long. Just CDR3 DNA is preserved here, 45 bases in frame from base 1.